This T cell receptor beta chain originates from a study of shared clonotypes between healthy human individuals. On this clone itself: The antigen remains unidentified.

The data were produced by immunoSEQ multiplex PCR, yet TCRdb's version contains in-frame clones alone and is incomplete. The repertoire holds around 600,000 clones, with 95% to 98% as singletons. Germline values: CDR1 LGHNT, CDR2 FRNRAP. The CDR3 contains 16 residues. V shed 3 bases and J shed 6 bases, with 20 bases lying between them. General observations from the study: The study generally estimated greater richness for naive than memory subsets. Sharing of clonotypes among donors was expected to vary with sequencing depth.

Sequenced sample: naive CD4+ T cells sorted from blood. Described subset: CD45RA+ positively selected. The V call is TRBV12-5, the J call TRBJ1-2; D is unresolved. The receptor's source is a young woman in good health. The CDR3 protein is CASGLGMAPGIDGYTF. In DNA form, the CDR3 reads TGTGCTAGTGGTTTAGGTATGGCCCCTGGTATCGATGGCTACACCTTC.